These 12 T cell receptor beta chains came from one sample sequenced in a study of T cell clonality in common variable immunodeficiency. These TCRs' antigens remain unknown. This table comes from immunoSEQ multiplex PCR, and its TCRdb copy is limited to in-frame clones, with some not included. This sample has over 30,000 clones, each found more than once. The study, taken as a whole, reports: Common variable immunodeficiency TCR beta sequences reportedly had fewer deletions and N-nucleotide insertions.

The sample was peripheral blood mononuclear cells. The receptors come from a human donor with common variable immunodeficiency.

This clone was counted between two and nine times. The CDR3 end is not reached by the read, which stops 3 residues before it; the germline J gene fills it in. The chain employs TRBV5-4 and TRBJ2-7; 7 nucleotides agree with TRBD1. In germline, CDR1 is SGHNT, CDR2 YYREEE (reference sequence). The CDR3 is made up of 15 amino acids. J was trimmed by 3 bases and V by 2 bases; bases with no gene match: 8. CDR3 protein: CASSLKTGTDYEQYF. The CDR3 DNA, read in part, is TGTGCCAGCAGCTTAAAGACAGGGACGGACTACGAG.

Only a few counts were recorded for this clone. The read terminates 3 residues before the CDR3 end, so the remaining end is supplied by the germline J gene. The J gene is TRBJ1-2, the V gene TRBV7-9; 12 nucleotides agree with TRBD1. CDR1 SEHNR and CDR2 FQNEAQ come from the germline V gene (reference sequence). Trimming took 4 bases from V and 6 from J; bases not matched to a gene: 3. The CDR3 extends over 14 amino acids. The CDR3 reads CASSSGTGGHGYTF. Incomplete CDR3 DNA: TGTGCCAGCAGCTCCGGGACAGGGGGCCATGGC.

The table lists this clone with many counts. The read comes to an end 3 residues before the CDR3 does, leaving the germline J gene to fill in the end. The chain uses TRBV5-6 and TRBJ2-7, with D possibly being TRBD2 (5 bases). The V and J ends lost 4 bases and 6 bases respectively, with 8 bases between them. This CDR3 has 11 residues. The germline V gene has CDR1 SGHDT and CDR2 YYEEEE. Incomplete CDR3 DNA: TGTGCCAGCAGCGGAGGCGGCGAG. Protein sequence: CASSGGGE. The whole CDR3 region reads CASSGGGEQYF.

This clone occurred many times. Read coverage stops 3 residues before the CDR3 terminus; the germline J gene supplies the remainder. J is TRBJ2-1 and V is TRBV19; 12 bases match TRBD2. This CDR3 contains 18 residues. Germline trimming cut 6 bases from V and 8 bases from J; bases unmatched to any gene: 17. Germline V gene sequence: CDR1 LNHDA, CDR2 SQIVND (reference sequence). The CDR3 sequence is CASSLGVLAGGRSYEQFF. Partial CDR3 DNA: TGTGCCAGTAGCCTGGGAGTACTAGCGGGAGGTCGGTCATATGAG.

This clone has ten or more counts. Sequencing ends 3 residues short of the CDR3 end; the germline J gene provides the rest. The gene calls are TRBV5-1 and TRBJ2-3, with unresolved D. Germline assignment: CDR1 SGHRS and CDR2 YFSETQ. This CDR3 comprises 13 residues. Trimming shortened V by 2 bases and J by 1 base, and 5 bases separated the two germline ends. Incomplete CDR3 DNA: TGCGCCAGCAGCTTTGAGGGCACAGATACG. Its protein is CASSFEGTDT. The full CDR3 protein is CASSFEGTDTQYF.

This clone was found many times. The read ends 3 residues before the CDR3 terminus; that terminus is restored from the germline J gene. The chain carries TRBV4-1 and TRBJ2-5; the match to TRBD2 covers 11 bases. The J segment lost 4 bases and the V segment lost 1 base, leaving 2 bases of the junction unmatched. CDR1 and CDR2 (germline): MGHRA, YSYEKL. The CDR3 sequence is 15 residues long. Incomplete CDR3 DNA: TGCGCCAGCAGCCAAGTGCTAGCGGGAGGAGAGACC. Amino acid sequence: CASSQVLAGGET. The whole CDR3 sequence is CASSQVLAGGETQYF.

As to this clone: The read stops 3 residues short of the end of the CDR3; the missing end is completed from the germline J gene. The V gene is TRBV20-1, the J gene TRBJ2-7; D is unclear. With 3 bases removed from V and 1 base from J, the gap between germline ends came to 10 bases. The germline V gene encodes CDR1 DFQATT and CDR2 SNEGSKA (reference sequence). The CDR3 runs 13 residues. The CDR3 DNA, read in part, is TGCAGTGCTAGTTCCAGTCTTTCCTACGAG. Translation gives CSASSSLSYE. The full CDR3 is CSASSSLSYEQYF.

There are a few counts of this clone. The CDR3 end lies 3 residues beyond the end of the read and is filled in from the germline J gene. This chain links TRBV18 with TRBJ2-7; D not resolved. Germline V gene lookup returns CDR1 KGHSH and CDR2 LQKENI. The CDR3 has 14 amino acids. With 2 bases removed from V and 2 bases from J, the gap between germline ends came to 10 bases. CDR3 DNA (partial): TGTGCCAGCTCACCAGGCCCCCCCACCTACGAG. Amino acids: CASSPGPPTYE. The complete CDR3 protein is CASSPGPPTYEQYF.

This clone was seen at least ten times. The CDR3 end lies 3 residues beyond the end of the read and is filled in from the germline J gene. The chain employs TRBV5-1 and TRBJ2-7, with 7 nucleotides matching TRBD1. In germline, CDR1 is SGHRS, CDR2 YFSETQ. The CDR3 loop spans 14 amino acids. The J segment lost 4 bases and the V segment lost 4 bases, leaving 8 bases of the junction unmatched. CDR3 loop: CASSLTGSIYEQYF. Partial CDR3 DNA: TGCGCCAGCAGCCTGACAGGGTCAATTTACGAG.

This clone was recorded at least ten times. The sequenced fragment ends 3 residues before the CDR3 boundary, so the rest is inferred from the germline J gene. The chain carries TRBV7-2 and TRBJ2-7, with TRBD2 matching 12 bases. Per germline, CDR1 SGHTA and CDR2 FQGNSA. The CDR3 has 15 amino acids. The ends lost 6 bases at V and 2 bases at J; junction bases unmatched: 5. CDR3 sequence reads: CASSPLAGGTYEQYF. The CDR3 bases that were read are TGTGCCAGCAGTCCCCTAGCGGGAGGGACCTACGAG.

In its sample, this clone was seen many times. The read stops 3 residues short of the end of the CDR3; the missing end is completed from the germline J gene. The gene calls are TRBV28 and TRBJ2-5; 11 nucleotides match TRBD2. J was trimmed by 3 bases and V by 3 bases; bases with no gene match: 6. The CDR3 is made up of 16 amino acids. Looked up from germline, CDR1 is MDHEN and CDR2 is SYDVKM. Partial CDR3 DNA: TGTGCCAGCAGTTTTCGTAGCGGGAGGGGAGAAGAGACC. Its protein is CASSFRSGRGEET. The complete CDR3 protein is CASSFRSGRGEETQYF.

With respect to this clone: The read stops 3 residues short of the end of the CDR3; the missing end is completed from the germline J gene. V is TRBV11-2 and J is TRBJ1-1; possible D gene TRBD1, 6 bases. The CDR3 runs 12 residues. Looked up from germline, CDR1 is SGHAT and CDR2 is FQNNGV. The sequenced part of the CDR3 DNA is TGTGCCAGCAGCCCGAGGGGGACGGAA. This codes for CASSPRGTE. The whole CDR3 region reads CASSPRGTEAFF.